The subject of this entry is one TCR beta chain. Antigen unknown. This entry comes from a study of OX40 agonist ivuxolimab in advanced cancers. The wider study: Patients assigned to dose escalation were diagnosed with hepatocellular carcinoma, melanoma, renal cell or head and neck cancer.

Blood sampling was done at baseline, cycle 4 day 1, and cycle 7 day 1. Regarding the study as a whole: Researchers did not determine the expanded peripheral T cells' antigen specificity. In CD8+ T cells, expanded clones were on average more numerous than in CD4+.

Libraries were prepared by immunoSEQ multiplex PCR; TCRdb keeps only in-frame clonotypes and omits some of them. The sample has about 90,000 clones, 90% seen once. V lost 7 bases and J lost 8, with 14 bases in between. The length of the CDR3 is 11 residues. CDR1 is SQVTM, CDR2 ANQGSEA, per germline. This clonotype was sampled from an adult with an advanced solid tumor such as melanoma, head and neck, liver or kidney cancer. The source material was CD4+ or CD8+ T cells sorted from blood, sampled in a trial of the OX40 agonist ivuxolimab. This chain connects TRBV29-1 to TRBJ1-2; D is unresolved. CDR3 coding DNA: TGCAGCGCCTCGAGTCCGGTCGGCTACACCTTC. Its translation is CSASSPVGYTF.